This entry describes one T cell receptor (beta chain). The CDR3 loop spans 14 amino acids. Germline V gene data show CDR1 as MNHEY and CDR2 as SVGAGI. The germline V and J ends were trimmed by 6 bases and 1 base, with 12 bases remaining between them. Data came from immunoSEQ multiplex PCR; TCRdb stores just in-frame clones and leaves some out. The profile shows hundreds of thousands of clones, 80% to 90% of them singletons. The record originates from a study of blood T cell repertoires in COVID-19. Cohorts were based on clinical histories the participants reported. This TCR was recovered from a woman aged 30 to 39 with acute COVID-19. Sample: PBMCs or T cells enriched from blood (not recorded which). The chain uses TRBV6-5 and TRBJ1-1; D might be TRBD1 (6 bases). The CDR3 is CASSARGPNTEAFF. Here the CDR3 DNA reads TGTGCCAGCAGCGCCAGGGGCCCGAACACTGAAGCTTTCTTT.